The 21 T cell receptor beta chains given below trace back to one sample, sequenced in a study of T cells in localized non-small cell lung cancer. Repertoires were generated with immunoSEQ multiplex PCR, while TCRdb's copy carries only in-frame clones and drops some. The sample lists more than 30,000 clones; around 90% were seen once. The specimen comprised peripheral blood mononuclear cells, sampled before any cancer treatment. These receptors came from a woman aged 35 to 70 with stage III lung adenocarcinoma.

The chain joins TRBV5-1 to TRBJ2-1; TRBD2 aligns across 10 bases. The germline CDR1 and CDR2 sequences are SGHRS and YFSETQ. CDR3 size: 15 residues. V was clipped by 2 bases and J by 3 bases; unmatched bases: 2. The DNA of the CDR3 is TGCGCCAGCAGCTTAGGGACTAGCGACTACAATGAGCAGTTCTTC. Amino acids: CASSLGTSDYNEQFF. Full variable domain (missing parts from reference TRBV5-1 and TRBJ2-1): KAGVTQTPRYLIKTRGQQVTLSCSPISGHRSVSWYQQTPGQGLQFLFEYFSETQRNKGNFPGRFSGRQFSNSRSEMNVSTLELGDSALYLCASSLGTSDYNEQFFGPGTRLTVL.

This chain uses TRBV14 with TRBJ1-2; D unclear. This CDR3 has 12 residues. Deletions cut 5 bases from V and 5 bases from J, with 9 bases between. Germline-derived CDR1 and CDR2 are SGHDN and FVKESK. CDR3 loop: CASSAGRYGYTF. The CDR3 DNA follows: TGTGCCAGCAGCGCGGGGAGGTATGGCTACACCTTC.

The table lists this clone with a few counts. The chain has TRBV6-1 and TRBJ1-3; D ambiguous. This CDR3 region has 13 residues. V lost 4 bases and J 4 bases, leaving 8 bases between the germline ends. In germline, CDR1 is MNHNS, CDR2 SASEGT. CDR3: CASSGGSGNTIYF. As DNA, the CDR3 is TGTGCCAGCAGTGGGGGATCCGGAAACACCATATATTTT.

The gene calls are TRBV7-9 and TRBJ2-1; 11 positions agree with TRBD2. The V gene end was trimmed by 6 bases and the J gene end by 8 bases; junction bases not matched to a gene: 9. The length of the CDR3 is 15 residues. Germline V lookup: CDR1 SEHNR, CDR2 FQNEAQ (reference sequence). Here the CDR3 reads CASSDSGGASDEQFF. As DNA, the CDR3 is TGTGCCAGCAGTGATAGCGGGGGGGCCTCCGATGAGCAGTTCTTC.

The chain is built from TRBV5-1 and TRBJ2-5; 8 positions match TRBD2. This CDR3 contains 16 residues. V shed 2 bases, J shed 1 base, and the junction held 7 bases outside the gene matches. Per germline, CDR1 SGHRS and CDR2 YFSETQ. The CDR3 coding sequence is TGCGCCAGCAGCTTACCAAGCGGGGGCACCCAAGAGACCCAGTACTTC. It specifies CASSLPSGGTQETQYF.

This chain links TRBV7-2 with TRBJ1-3; D gene uncertain. Germline V gives CDR1 SGHTA, CDR2 FQGNSA. The germline V and J ends were trimmed by 2 bases and 0 bases, with 11 bases remaining between them. This CDR3 region has 16 residues. As DNA, the CDR3 is TGTGCCAGCAGCTTAATGGGCCATAGCTCTGGAAACACCATATATTTT. Encoded protein: CASSLMGHSSGNTIYF. Full variable domain (missing parts from reference TRBV7-2 and TRBJ1-3): GAGVSQSPSNKVTEKGKDVELRCDPISGHTALYWYRQSLGQGLEFLIYFQGNSAPDKSGLPSDRFSAERTGGSVSTLTIQRTQQEDSAVYLCASSLMGHSSGNTIYFGEGSWLTVV.

This chain connects TRBV11-2 to TRBJ2-5; D may be TRBD2 (6 bases). CDR3 length: 15 residues. Per germline, CDR1 SGHAT and CDR2 FQNNGV. The germline V and J ends were trimmed by 5 bases and 4 bases, with 17 bases remaining between them. The CDR3 DNA sequence: TGTGCCAGCAGCCTCATGGGAGGAGATATAGAGACCCAGTACTTC. Amino acid sequence: CASSLMGGDIETQYF.

This chain links TRBV10-1 with TRBJ1-1; D gene unclear. CDR3 length: 13 residues. CDR1 and CDR2 (germline): WNHNN, SYGVQD (reference sequence). V lost 6 bases, J lost 4 bases, and 12 bases lay in between. Here the CDR3 reads CASSPDLSTEAFF. CDR3 nucleotides: TGCGCCAGCAGCCCGGATTTATCCACTGAAGCTTTCTTT.

Concerning this clone: At one boundary the junction diverges from the germline segment, which might be a read error. The gene calls are TRBV28 and TRBJ2-5; 8 bases line up with TRBD2. The CDR3 is 11 residues long. Germline assignment: CDR1 MDHEN and CDR2 SYDVKM. For the CDR3, the DNA is TGTGCCAGCCCCTCGGGAGGGGGTACCCACTTC. This encodes CASPSGGGTHF.

The CDR3 coding sequence is TGTGCCAGCAGTTCCCTAGCGGGAGGGGGCTTAACTCAAGAGACCCAGTACTTC. This encodes CASSSLAGGGLTQETQYF. The genes are TRBV28 and TRBJ2-5; 12 bases match TRBD2. Losses at the gene ends were 4 bases for V and 2 bases for J; bases not matched to a gene: 11. This CDR3 is 18 amino acids long. CDR1 MDHEN and CDR2 SYDVKM come from the germline V gene.

V and J are TRBV9 and TRBJ2-1; weak D call: TRBD1 (6 bases). This CDR3 comprises 14 residues. From germline, CDR1 is SGDLS and CDR2 YYNGEE. With 1 base removed from V and 8 bases from J, the gap between germline ends came to 13 bases. CDR3 in DNA: TGTGCCAGCAGCGTATCAGGGGTCGGGGATGAGCAGTTCTTC. Protein product: CASSVSGVGDEQFF.

This chain links TRBV18 with TRBJ2-5, with 8 bases matching TRBD2. The J segment lost 1 base and the V segment lost 4 bases, leaving 2 bases of the junction unmatched. From germline, CDR1 is KGHSH and CDR2 LQKENI. The CDR3 contains 14 residues. CDR3 coding DNA: TGTGCCAGCTCACTGCGGGGGGCCCAAGAGACCCAGTACTTC. Its protein is CASSLRGAQETQYF.

The rearrangement links TRBV25-1 to TRBJ1-2; D unclear. CDR3 length: 8 residues. Trimming stripped 3 bases from V and 13 bases from J, with 3 bases between. The germline V gene has CDR1 MGHDK and CDR2 SYGVNS. The CDR3 loop reads CASSECTF. The CDR3 bases are TGTGCCAGCAGTGAGTGCACCTTC.

The genes are TRBV10-3 and TRBJ2-2, with D perhaps matching TRBD1 or TRBD2 (5 bases each). V was trimmed by 3 bases and J by 1 base, leaving 21 bases between them. Germline V gives CDR1 ENHRY, CDR2 SYGVKD. This CDR3 comprises 19 residues. CDR3 DNA: TGTGCCATCAGTGATCTCGATCAGGGACGGCGGCTGAACACCGGGGAGCTGTTTTTT. This codes for CAISDLDQGRRLNTGELFF.

This chain connects TRBV18 to TRBJ2-3, with 11 bases lining up with TRBD2. Germline V gene lookup returns CDR1 KGHSH and CDR2 LQKENI. The CDR3 sequence is 18 residues long. The ends lost 0 bases at V and 6 bases at J; junction bases unmatched: 11. The CDR3 spells CASSPPETSGSPKDTQYF. The CDR3 region has the DNA TGTGCCAGCTCACCACCGGAAACTAGCGGGAGCCCTAAGGATACGCAGTATTTT. Variable domain in full (rest from reference TRBV18 and TRBJ2-3): NAGVMQNPRHLVRRRGQEARLRCSPMKGHSHVYWYRQLPEEGLKFMVYLQKENIIDESGMPKERFSAEFPKEGPSILRIQQVVRGDSAAYFCASSPPETSGSPKDTQYFGPGTRLTVL.

The chain couples TRBV5-1 to TRBJ1-4, with 7 bases lining up with TRBD1. This CDR3 has 14 amino acids. Germline V CDR1 and CDR2: SGHRS, YFSETQ. The V gene end was trimmed by 0 bases and the J gene end by 7 bases; junction bases not matched to a gene: 3. The CDR3 here is CASSLGQGGEKLFF. The CDR3 DNA is TGCGCCAGCAGCTTGGGACAGGGTGGTGAAAAACTGTTTTTT.

The V and J genes are TRBV5-1 and TRBJ1-1, with D perhaps matching TRBD1 (5 bases). The CDR3 contains 14 residues. From germline, CDR1 is SGHRS and CDR2 YFSETQ. Trimming pared 1 base from V and 3 bases from J, leaving 10 bases between. The DNA of the CDR3 is TGCGCCAGCAGCTTGAGGACACAGGACACTGAAGCTTTCTTT. It encodes CASSLRTQDTEAFF. The full variable domain, its missing parts supplied by reference TRBV5-1 and TRBJ1-1, is KAGVTQTPRYLIKTRGQQVTLSCSPISGHRSVSWYQQTPGQGLQFLFEYFSETQRNKGNFPGRFSGRQFSNSRSEMNVSTLELGDSALYLCASSLRTQDTEAFFGQGTRLTVV.

The rearrangement joins TRBV18 to TRBJ2-1; TRBD2 matches at 10 bases. Germline CDR1 and CDR2: KGHSH and LQKENI. This CDR3 has 15 amino acids. Germline trimming cut 3 bases from V and 6 bases from J; bases unmatched to any gene: 5. CDR3 protein: CASSPIAGGGNEQFF. The CDR3 DNA reads as TGTGCCAGCTCACCCATAGCGGGAGGAGGCAATGAGCAGTTCTTC.

The chain couples TRBV5-1 to TRBJ2-7; D unclear. Trimming pared 2 bases from V and 0 bases from J, leaving 9 bases between. Germline CDR1 SGHRS, CDR2 YFSETQ. The CDR3 has 14 amino acids. The CDR3 sequence: CASSLTVDSYEQYF. For the CDR3, the DNA is TGCGCCAGCAGCTTAACAGTCGACTCCTACGAGCAGTACTTC.

V usage is TRBV29-1 and J usage is TRBJ1-4, with a tentative D call TRBD1 (5 bases). Trimming removed 4 bases at V and 10 bases at J, with 16 bases between. Germline CDR1 and CDR2: SQVTM and ANQGSEA. The CDR3 spans 13 residues. The CDR3 region is CSVGSPGSGKLFF. As DNA, the CDR3 is TGCAGCGTTGGGTCTCCAGGGTCGGGAAAACTGTTTTTT. Supplemented by reference TRBV29-1 and TRBJ1-4, the full variable domain reads SAVISQKPSRDICQRGTSLTIQCQVDSQVTMMFWYRQQPGQSLTLIATANQGSEATYESGFVIDKFPISRPNLTFSTLTVSNMSPEDSSIYLCSVGSPGSGKLFFGSGTQLSVL.

The CDR3, as DNA: TGTGCCAGCAGCTTTGCTAGCGGGGGTAGCGGGGAGCTGTTTTTT. Protein sequence: CASSFASGGSGELFF. J is TRBJ2-2 and V is TRBV7-7; the match to TRBD2 covers 10 bases. V lost 3 bases and J lost 7; bases outside the gene matches: 5. Germline V lookup: CDR1 SSHAT, CDR2 FNYEAQ (reference sequence). This CDR3 is 15 amino acids long.